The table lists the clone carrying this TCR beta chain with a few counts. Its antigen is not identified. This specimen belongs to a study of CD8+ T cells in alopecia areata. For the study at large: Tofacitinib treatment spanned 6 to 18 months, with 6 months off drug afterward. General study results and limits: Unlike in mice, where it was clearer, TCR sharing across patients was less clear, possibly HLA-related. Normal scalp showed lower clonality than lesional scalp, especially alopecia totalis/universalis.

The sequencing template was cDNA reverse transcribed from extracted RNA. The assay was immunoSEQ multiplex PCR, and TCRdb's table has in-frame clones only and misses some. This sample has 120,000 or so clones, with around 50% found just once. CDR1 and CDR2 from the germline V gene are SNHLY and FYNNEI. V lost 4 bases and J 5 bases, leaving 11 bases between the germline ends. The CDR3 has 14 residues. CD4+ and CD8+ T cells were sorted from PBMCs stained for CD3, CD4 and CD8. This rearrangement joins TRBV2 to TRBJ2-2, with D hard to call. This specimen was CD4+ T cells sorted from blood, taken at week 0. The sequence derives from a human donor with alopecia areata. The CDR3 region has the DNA TGTGCCAGCAGTGTTGGTTCGGAGACCGGGGAGCTGTTTTTT. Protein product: CASSVGSETGELFF.